This T cell receptor beta chain was identified in a study of shared clonotypes between healthy human individuals (dated by TCRdb to about 2020). For the wider study: Three men and two women, aged 18 to 49 years, made up the cohort. The study deeply sequenced blood TCR repertoires of five healthy adults to estimate repertoire size and the extent of clonotype sharing between individuals. To increase sequencing depth and limit assay-specific biases, TCR repertoire library preparation and sequencing were carried out by different laboratories using diverse techniques. Per donor, three plates each were used for CD4 naive and CD4 memory, two for CD8 naive, and one for CD8 memory. Leukapheresis yielded between about 0.9 and 10 billion PBMCs per donor.

Overall results and qualifications from the work: Higher generation probabilities were observed for clonotypes shared by all four sorted-subset donors than for non-shared clonotypes. Pairwise subsampling indicated that sequencing depth was expected to affect the degree of clonotype sharing among donors. Sampling was restricted to blood, and TCR repertoires in tissues likely differ from the TCR repertoires found in blood. Because the study included a small number of donors, the genetic and exposure-history diversity represented was limited. Rarefaction of sorted-subset datasets indicated incomplete sequencing despite the large sequencing depth. When several donors were compared, the shared fraction of clonotypes was about 5.4% for naive CD4, roughly 3.4% for naive CD8, 2% to 2.5% for memory CD4, and less than 0.5% for memory CD8. Larger estimated clonotype richness was generally found for naive subsets than for memory subsets.

A remark on this clone: Its antigen is not yet known. No per-base quality is available; no much larger clone lies one base away.

TCR CDR3 regions were amplified from genomic DNA by multiplex PCR using the deep immunoSEQ assay. Extracted genomic DNA from each cell subset was spread evenly across all wells of several immunoSEQ 96-well plates, with each plate serving as a replicate. Each replicate PCR for sorted subsets received around 0.2 ug genomic DNA, equal to tens of thousands of T cell genomes. Purified libraries were quantified with a Qubit 3.0 fluorometer, sized on a Bioanalyzer 2100, and re-quantified with the KAPA Library Quantification kit. Each immunoSEQ 96-well plate was sequenced on its own single-read 150-cycle Illumina NextSeq 550 flow cell. Processing in the source paper ran as follows. Because the immunoSEQ output included only junctional sequences and no quality scores, the filtering could not be the same as the filtering used for full-length reads. To assign V/J genes and CDR3, sequences were annotated against IMGT germline references using PyIR, a Python wrapper for IgBLAST v1.9. Reads were removed for weak V/J assignments (E-value above 1e-6), missing CDR3, stop codons, out-of-frame junctions, or ambiguous translated residues. A V3J clonotype was defined by an identical inferred V gene, J gene, and CDR3 amino acid sequence. Percentage overlap between repertoires was calculated by dividing the number of shared unique clonotypes by the size of the smaller repertoire. Richness of each repertoire was evaluated using RTK rarefaction, the Chao1 estimator, and Recon v2.1 estimates of unobserved clonotypes. Generation probabilities were computed with OLGA for all TCRbeta clonotypes obtained by the gDNA method from a handful of donors. What TCRdb holds here is the immuneACCESS table cut down to in-frame rearrangements. Part of the clones is not present; checked against another copy, under half of the missing clones reflect an unresolved V gene, and the others are unexplained. The V and J calls and the clone size are those of that table, but D and trimming were determined from the DNA. The sample contains a few million clones, approximately 94% of them found a single time. Jointly, the top ten make up over 0.1% of the sample.

Healthy HIV-negative adults with no recently reported acute infections or vaccinations were included as donors. Every donor was a Caucasian adult residing in Nashville, Tennessee, USA. CD4+ T cells were enriched through magnetic negative selection, after which naive cells were positively selected on CD45RA and the remaining negative fraction served as the memory subset. After blood collection by leukapheresis, PBMCs were isolated using Ficoll-Histopaque density gradient centrifugation and then cryopreserved in the vapor phase of liquid nitrogen. Analytical flow cytometry was used to check the purity and quantity of every magnetically sorted T cell population. From each sorted fraction, genomic DNA was isolated and quantified by UV absorbance on a Nanodrop 2000c. The receptor was isolated from a man younger than 30 in good health. Sequencing was carried out using naive CD4+ T cells sorted from blood. Interpreted using the paper, the cell subset or site label stands for: CD45RA+ positively selected.

The CDR3 is CASSEGVGPLEKLFF. The DNA is TGTGCCAGCAGTGAAGGCGTAGGTCCCTTGGAAAAACTGTTTTTT. In this chain, TRBV25-1 is recombined with TRBJ1-4, with the D gene call left open. V is shortened by 2 bases, J by 8 bases, and the region joining them spans 15 bases. CDR1 and CDR2 are drawn from the germline V gene: MGHDK, SYGVNS. From its cysteine to its phenylalanine, the CDR3 spans 15 amino acids. Only CDR3 DNA remains: 45 bases, in frame from the first base.